A selection of T cell receptor beta chains follows, all from one sample in a study of CD8 T cells in Susac syndrome. TCRdb recomputed calls from the immunoSEQ multiplex PCR reads with MiXCR, one row per CDR3 protein. The sample lists a few hundred thousand distinct CDR3 sequences, roughly 96% occurring once. Sequenced input: CD4+ T cells from PBMCs. These receptor sequences come from a human donor with multiple sclerosis. Each CDR3 is given with its conserved first and last residue. The D gene is left open where the match is weak. Size tells how often a clone was seen (once, few, many) or the class of an expanded clone, and some rows leave it out.

v_gene	d_gene	j_gene	abundance	CDR3nt	CDR3aa
TRBV12-3/TRBV12-4	.	TRBJ2-3	once	TGTGCCAGCAGCCCAAGGGCTAGCGGCACAGATACGCAGTATTTT	CASSPRASGTDTQYF
TRBV2	TRBD1	TRBJ1-1	.	TGTGCCAGCAGTAACAGGGGAGGGTCTTTCTTT	CASSNRGGSFF
TRBV5-1	.	TRBJ2-3	.	TGCGCCAGCAGCTTGGTGGGATTACCTAGCACAGATACGCAGTATTTT	CASSLVGLPSTDTQYF
TRBV20-1	.	TRBJ2-3	.	TGCAGTGCTATCGGAGATGGCACAGATACGCAGTATTTT	CSAIGDGTDTQYF
TRBV18	TRBD2	TRBJ2-3	.	TGTGCCAGCTCACCTCTTCCTACTAGCGGGGGGGCAGGAGATACGCAGTATTTT	CASSPLPTSGGAGDTQYF
TRBV2	.	TRBJ1-2	.	TGTGCCAGCAATTCAGACAGGACTAACTATGGCTACACCTTC	CASNSDRTNYGYTF
TRBV5-6	.	TRBJ2-1	.	TGTGCCAGCAGCCCGGTAGGAGAGAGCTCCTACAATGAGCAGTTCTTC	CASSPVGESSYNEQFF
TRBV2	.	TRBJ2-7	.	TGTGCCAGCACCTTCAACGGGAACGAGCAGTACTTC	CASTFNGNEQYF
TRBV14	.	TRBJ1-6	.	TGTGCCAGCAGCCAAGATTTCGGCAGGAATAATTCACCCCTCCACTTT	CASSQDFGRNNSPLHF
TRBV12-3/TRBV12-4	TRBD1	TRBJ1-2	.	TGTGCCAGCAGGCGACGACAGGGTACTAACTATGGCTACACCTTC	CASRRRQGTNYGYTF
TRBV13	.	TRBJ2-5	.	TGTGCCAGCAGCCGACGTAGCGAAGAGACCCAGTACTTC	CASSRRSEETQYF
TRBV30	.	TRBJ1-5	.	TGTGCCTGGAGTGCTTTGGGGCCCTCTAGCAATCAGCCCCAGCATTTT	CAWSALGPSSNQPQHF
TRBV20-1	.	TRBJ2-3	.	TGCAGTGCTGCCGATGCAGATACGCAGTATTTT	CSAADADTQYF
TRBV7-3	.	TRBJ1-1	.	TGTGCCAGCAGCCCCCTGGGGGGTTCTGAAGCTTTCTTT	CASSPLGGSEAFF
TRBV13	TRBD1	TRBJ2-4	.	TGTGCCAGCAGCCTAAGAGGGGGCATTGGCAAAAACATTCAGTACTTC	CASSLRGGIGKNIQYF
TRBV30	TRBD1	TRBJ1-2	once	TGTGCCTGGAGTGGACTGGGGACAGGCTATGGCTACACCTTC	CAWSGLGTGYGYTF
TRBV20-1	.	TRBJ1-1	.	TGCAGTGCTAGGGACAGCCTGAACACTGAAGCTTTCTTT	CSARDSLNTEAFF
TRBV12-3/TRBV12-4	.	TRBJ2-2	.	TGTGCCAGCAGTTCGCAGGGGAACACCGGGGAGCTGTTTTTT	CASSSQGNTGELFF
TRBV2	.	TRBJ1-5	.	TGTGCCAGCAGTGTTTGGGGGGGAAAGGTTCAGCCCCAGCATTTT	CASSVWGGKVQPQHF
TRBV29-1	TRBD2	TRBJ2-5	.	TGCAGCGTTTCCGGGACTAGCAGCGAGACCCAGTACTTC	CSVSGTSSETQYF
TRBV15	.	TRBJ1-2	.	TGTGCCACCAGCAGCCAATCGACTCTCCGCTATGGCTACACCTTC	CATSSQSTLRYGYTF
TRBV6-1	.	TRBJ1-2	once	TGTGCCAGCAGACCCAAACGCGGGGGGAGGCAAACTAACTATGGCTACACCTTC	CASRPKRGGRQTNYGYTF
TRBV20-1	.	TRBJ1-5	.	TGCAGTGCTAGATCCCCCGCAGGGACTCAGCCCCAGCATTTT	CSARSPAGTQPQHF
TRBV3-1	.	TRBJ1-2	.	TGTGCCAGCAGCCAAGTCACCCAGCTTGGGGGCTACACCTTC	CASSQVTQLGGYTF
TRBV3-1	.	TRBJ1-1	.	TGTGCCAGCAGCCGGCAACGGCGGGGTTCGGTGAACACTGAAGCTTTCTTT	CASSRQRRGSVNTEAFF
TRBV20-1	TRBD2	TRBJ2-1	.	TGCAGTGCTTCCGGGACTAGATTCATCGGTGAGCAGTTCTTC	CSASGTRFIGEQFF
TRBV27	.	TRBJ1-2	.	TGTGCCAGCAGTTTTCGGGGTATCGATGGCTACACCTTC	CASSFRGIDGYTF
TRBV9	.	TRBJ2-7	.	TGTGCCAGCAGCGTAGATCAAGGGGGAATCAACGAGCAGTACTTC	CASSVDQGGINEQYF